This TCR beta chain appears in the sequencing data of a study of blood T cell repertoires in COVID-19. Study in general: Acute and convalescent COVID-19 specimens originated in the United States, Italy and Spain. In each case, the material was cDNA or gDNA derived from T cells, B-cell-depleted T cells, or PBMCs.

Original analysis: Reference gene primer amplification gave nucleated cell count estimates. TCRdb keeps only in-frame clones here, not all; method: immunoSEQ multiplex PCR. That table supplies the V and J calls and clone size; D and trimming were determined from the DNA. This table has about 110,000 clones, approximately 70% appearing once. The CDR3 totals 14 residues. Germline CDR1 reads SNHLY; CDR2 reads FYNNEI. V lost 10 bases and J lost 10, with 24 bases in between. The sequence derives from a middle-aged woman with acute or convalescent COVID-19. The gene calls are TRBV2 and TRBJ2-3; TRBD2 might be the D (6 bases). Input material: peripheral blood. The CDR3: CATTKGPLGGAQYF. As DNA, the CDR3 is TGTGCCACCACTAAGGGGCCACTCGGCGGGGCGCAGTATTTT.